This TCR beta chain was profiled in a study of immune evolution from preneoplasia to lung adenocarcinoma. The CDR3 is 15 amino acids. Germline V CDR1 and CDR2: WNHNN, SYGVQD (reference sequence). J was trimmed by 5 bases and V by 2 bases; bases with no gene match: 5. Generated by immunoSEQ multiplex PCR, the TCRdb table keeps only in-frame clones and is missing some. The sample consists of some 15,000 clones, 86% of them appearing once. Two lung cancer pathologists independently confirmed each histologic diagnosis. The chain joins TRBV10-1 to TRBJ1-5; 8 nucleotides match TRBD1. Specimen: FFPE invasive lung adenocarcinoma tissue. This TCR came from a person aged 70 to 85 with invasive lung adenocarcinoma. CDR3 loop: CASSERQGAHQPQHF. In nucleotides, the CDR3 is TGCGCCAGCAGTGAGAGGCAGGGGGCACATCAGCCCCAGCATTTT.